These 18 T cell receptor beta chains were sequenced from one sample in a study of human T cells and chemical hapten exposure. The template was total RNA from unfractionated whole blood. Unique molecular identifiers were linked by the library to individual cDNA molecules. TCRdb reprocessed the reads with MiXCR, giving one entry per CDR3 protein. The sample comprises roughly 3,100 distinct CDR3 sequences, roughly 45% of which are singletons, and about 11% rests with the top ten. Sequencing input: whole blood. The receptors derive from a human donor who had alopecia or was a healthy volunteer (not recorded which). Some clones in this sample may be carry-over from other donors' samples. This table probably holds off-target reads from a library built for another chain.

In its sample, this clonotype was seen a few times. The chain couples TRBV2 to TRBJ2-7, with 9 bases aligning to TRBD1. This CDR3 spans 13 amino acids. V gave up 8 bases and J gave up 6 bases; unmatched junction bases: 8. Germline-derived CDR1 and CDR2 are SNHLY and FYNNEI. Written as DNA, the CDR3 is TGTGCCAGCGGGACAGGGCTCGTCGGCGAGCAGTACTTC. Protein sequence: CASGTGLVGEQYF.

V is TRBV5-1 and J is TRBJ2-3, with D uncertain. CDR1 is SGHRS, CDR2 YFSETQ, per germline. CDR3 size: 15 residues. The V and J ends lost 4 bases and 4 bases respectively, with 16 bases between them. The CDR3 DNA reads TGCGCCAGCAGCCCCCTTCCGTCTGGGGCAGATACGCAGTATTTT. Translation: CASSPLPSGADTQYF.

V gene TRBV20-1 combines with J gene TRBJ2-5; 7 bases are shared with TRBD2. The junction had 10 bases not matched to a gene; V was cut back by 5 bases and J by 4 bases. This CDR3 is built from 14 residues. Germline V gene lookup returns CDR1 DFQATT and CDR2 SNEGSKA (reference sequence). This chain's CDR3 is CSAFRSASGETQYF. The CDR3 DNA sequence: TGCAGTGCTTTCCGGAGTGCTAGCGGAGAGACCCAGTACTTC.

This chain uses TRBV11-2 with TRBJ2-5; D gene uncertain. This CDR3 contains 12 residues. CDR1 SGHAT and CDR2 FQNNGV come from the germline V gene. Trimming took off 5 bases at V and 2 bases at J, with 6 bases between the two ends. The CDR3 is CASSTNQETQYF. The CDR3 DNA follows: TGTGCCAGCAGCACAAATCAAGAGACCCAGTACTTC.

This clonotype was detected once. This chain connects TRBV5-1 to TRBJ2-3; 13 nucleotides match TRBD2. The CDR3 covers 14 residues. Per germline, CDR1 SGHRS and CDR2 YFSETQ. V lost 7 bases and J lost 7; bases outside the gene matches: 6. The CDR3 DNA reads as TGCGCCAGCGAAGGGACTAGCGGGACGAATACGCAGTATTTT. It specifies CASEGTSGTNTQYF. Variable domain in full (rest from reference TRBV5-1 and TRBJ2-3): KAGVTQTPRYLIKTRGQQVTLSCSPISGHRSVSWYQQTPGQGLQFLFEYFSETQRNKGNFPGRFSGRQFSNSRSEMNVSTLELGDSALYLCASEGTSGTNTQYFGPGTRLTVL.

The chain links TRBV6-1 to TRBJ2-7; perhaps TRBD1 as D (6 bases). V was trimmed by 6 bases and J by 3 bases, leaving 12 bases between them. The germline V gene encodes CDR1 MNHNS and CDR2 SASEGT. CDR3 length: 13 amino acids. The CDR3 DNA reads as TGTGCCAGCAGAAGTGAGGGGGACTACGAGCAGTACTTC. Translating gives CASRSEGDYEQYF.

The genes are TRBV12-3 or TRBV12-4 and TRBJ2-3; D remains unclear. The V end was cut by 1 base, the J end by 4 bases, with 9 bases between. The CDR3 is 14 amino acids. CDR3 loop: CASSLVERPDTQYF. CDR3 bases: TGTGCCAGCAGTTTAGTAGAAAGGCCAGATACGCAGTATTTT.

This clonotype is large in the sample. This chain uses TRBV7-9 with TRBJ2-1; 10 bases align to TRBD1. The ends lost 3 bases at V and 8 bases at J; junction bases unmatched: 7. The CDR3 consists of 15 residues. In germline, CDR1 is SEHNR, CDR2 FQNEAQ (reference sequence). The DNA for the CDR3 is TGTGCCAGCAGCTTCGGACAGGGGGTTTCGGATGAGCAGTTCTTC. It specifies CASSFGQGVSDEQFF.

The chain joins TRBV18 to TRBJ2-7; D uncertain. Trimming pared 6 bases from V and 0 bases from J, leaving 12 bases between. The CDR3 has 14 residues. Germline V gives CDR1 KGHSH, CDR2 LQKENI. The CDR3 loop reads CASSPDTSSYEQYF. The CDR3 coding sequence is TGTGCCAGCTCTCCAGACACGAGCTCCTACGAGCAGTACTTC.

The chain recombines TRBV25-1 with TRBJ2-3, with D perhaps TRBD1 (5 bases). V lost 5 bases to trimming and J lost 0 bases, with 12 bases between them. Germline assignment: CDR1 MGHDK and CDR2 SYGVNS. The CDR3 has 15 residues. The CDR3 sequence is CASSPPGISTDTQYF. In nucleotides, the CDR3 is TGTGCCAGCAGTCCACCAGGGATTAGCACAGATACGCAGTATTTT.

The rearrangement uses TRBV20-1 and TRBJ1-6; D is unresolved. CDR1 DFQATT and CDR2 SNEGSKA come from the germline V gene (reference sequence). The CDR3 length is 14 residues. V gave up 1 base and J gave up 10 bases, with 14 bases separating them. The CDR3 protein is CSARAPTGHSPLHF. As DNA, the CDR3 is TGCAGTGCTAGAGCCCCGACGGGTCACTCACCCCTCCACTTT.

This clonotype was seen once. V and J are TRBV2 and TRBJ2-5, with TRBD1 identical over 9 bases. This CDR3 region has 14 residues. V dropped 8 bases and J dropped 2; count of bases not matched to a gene: 6. CDR1 and CDR2 from the germline V gene are SNHLY and FYNNEI. The CDR3, as DNA: TGTGCCAGCTTCCGGGACAGGGAACAAGAGACCCAGTACTTC. It translates to CASFRDREQETQYF.

This chain joins TRBV4-1 and TRBJ2-7; D gene uncertain. The CDR3 consists of 15 residues. V shed 1 base and J shed 3 bases, with 13 bases lying between them. From germline, CDR1 is MGHRA and CDR2 YSYEKL. CDR3 sequence reads: CASSQVVSSDYEQYF. For the CDR3, the DNA is TGCGCCAGCAGCCAAGTTGTTAGCTCGGACTACGAGCAGTACTTC.

The chain joins TRBV10-3 to TRBJ2-3; 12 bases match TRBD2. Trimming at V came to 4 bases and at J to 0 bases, leaving 2 bases not matched to a gene. The CDR3 consists of 16 residues. Germline CDR1 reads ENHRY; CDR2 reads SYGVKD. CDR3: CAISAGTSGSTDTQYF. The CDR3 region has the DNA TGTGCCATCAGTGCCGGGACTAGCGGGAGCACAGATACGCAGTATTTT.

This rearrangement joins TRBV12-3 or TRBV12-4 to TRBJ2-6; D ambiguous. The CDR3 length is 14 residues. V lost 5 bases, J lost 0 bases, and 5 bases lay in between. The CDR3 protein is CASSLNSGANVLTF. The CDR3 DNA reads as TGTGCCAGCAGTCTCAACTCTGGGGCCAACGTCCTGACTTTC.

This clonotype was detected only a few times. This chain connects TRBV20-1 to TRBJ2-7; 8 nucleotides agree with TRBD2. V trimming: 6 bases; J trimming: 2 bases; junction bases outside the gene matches: 3. Germline-derived CDR1 and CDR2 are DFQATT and SNEGSKA (reference sequence). The CDR3 is 12 residues long. The CDR3 DNA is TGCAGTGCGTCGGGACTAGCCTACGAGCAGTACTTC. Protein sequence: CSASGLAYEQYF.

The chain joins TRBV7-9 to TRBJ2-1; no definite D call. Per the germline V gene, CDR1 is SEHNR and CDR2 is FQNEAQ (reference sequence). V was trimmed by 5 bases and J by 8 bases, leaving 4 bases between them. This CDR3 contains 10 residues. For the CDR3, the DNA is TGTGCCAGCAGCAGGTATGAGCAGTTCTTC. Amino acids: CASSRYEQFF.

This chain uses TRBV29-1 with TRBJ2-7, with a tentative D call TRBD1 (6 bases). CDR3 size: 13 residues. In germline, CDR1 is SQVTM, CDR2 ANQGSEA. The V and J ends lost 6 bases and 3 bases respectively, with 15 bases between them. Here the CDR3 reads CSVYMDRDYEQYF. CDR3 in DNA: TGCAGCGTCTATATGGACAGAGACTACGAGCAGTACTTC.